This T cell receptor (beta chain) was observed in a study of T cell responses to AZD1222 COVID-19 vaccine. General study results and limits: There were vaccine-associated CD4 TCRs across spike, dominant at 160-218 and 743-854. Per reports, nearly half of all spike-specific TCRs target regions that are unmutated in variants. Repertoire sampling occurred only after the peak T cell response. Spike-specific TCRs gained breadth and depth after people received two AZD1222 doses.

TCRdb keeps only in-frame clones here, not all; method: immunoSEQ multiplex PCR. The data show around 92,000 clones, around 84% seen once. Worth noting for this clone: Its antigen is as yet unknown.

The trim removed 4 bases at V and 6 bases at J, leaving 5 bases unmatched. Looked up from germline, CDR1 is SGHAT and CDR2 is FQNNGV. CDR3 length: 15 amino acids. The sequence derives from an adult in good health. Specimen: peripheral blood, collected on day 0 of AZD1222 vaccination. The rearrangement joins TRBV11-2 to TRBJ2-1; TRBD2 matches 11 bases. The CDR3 loop reads CASSSLTSGVNEQFF. CDR3 in DNA: TGTGCCAGCAGCTCATTGACTAGCGGGGTCAATGAGCAGTTCTTC.